What follows are 9 T cell receptor beta chains derived from one specimen sequenced in a study of post-analysis software for immune sequencing data. What these receptors recognize is not known. Study-level points and caveats: A few TRBV segments appeared more often in patients than in controls, and TRBV5-6, TRBV5-1 and TRBV20-1 were among these.

Sequencing libraries made from TCR beta cDNA carried unique molecular identifiers. TCRdb reprocessed the PCR reads via MiXCR and lists one record per CDR3 protein. Of 400,000 to 500,000 distinct CDR3 sequences in the sample, 39% are singletons; the top ten hold 7.6%. The sample comprised blood. These receptors all come from a girl aged 2-10 years with multiple sclerosis.

The V call is TRBV24-1, the J call TRBJ2-1, with TRBD2 identical over 12 bases. Unmatched junction bases numbered 3, after V lost 7 bases and J lost 3 bases. CDR3 length: 15 residues. Per the germline V gene, CDR1 is KGHDR and CDR2 is SFDVKD. DNA for the CDR3: TGTGCCACCAGCCTAGCGGGGGGGCTCTACAATGAGCAGTTCTTC. Its translation: CATSLAGGLYNEQFF.

Only a few counts were recorded for this clonotype. The V and J genes are TRBV4-1 and TRBJ1-4; a weak D match, TRBD1 (5 bases). Germline CDR1 MGHRA, CDR2 YSYEKL. This CDR3 has 17 amino acids. V lost 6 bases and J 0 bases, leaving 17 bases between the germline ends. CDR3 coding DNA: TGCGCCAGCAGTTTCTATAGACAGCCGGCAACTAATGAAAAACTGTTTTTT. It is translated as CASSFYRQPATNEKLFF.

V and J are TRBV7-3 and TRBJ2-4; 9 nucleotides match TRBD2. The CDR3 loop spans 16 amino acids. The V and J ends lost 2 bases and 1 base, in that order; junction bases with no gene match: 3. Germline CDR1 SGHTA, CDR2 FQGTGA. CDR3 coding DNA: TGTGCCAGCAGCTTAGGGCGGGGGGGGGCCAAAAACATTCAGTACTTC. This codes for CASSLGRGGAKNIQYF.

This clonotype was detected only a few times. This chain joins TRBV28 and TRBJ1-2, with 9 bases that match TRBD1. The V segment lost 2 bases and the J segment 7 bases; nucleotides outside the gene matches: 5. Germline-derived CDR1 and CDR2 are MDHEN and SYDVKM. The CDR3 covers 14 residues. The CDR3: CASSLRTGAGGYTF. The CDR3 nucleotides are TGTGCCAGCAGTTTACGGACAGGGGCTGGTGGCTACACCTTC.

This clonotype was observed a handful of times. The rearrangement uses TRBV29-1 and TRBJ2-1, with a possible D match to TRBD2 (7 bases). V gave up 3 bases and J gave up 6 bases, with 15 bases separating them. Germline assignment: CDR1 SQVTM and CDR2 ANQGSEA. The CDR3 is made up of 14 amino acids. This chain's CDR3 is CSVEDKGGGNEQFF. The CDR3 nucleotides read TGCAGCGTTGAGGACAAGGGGGGGGGCAATGAGCAGTTCTTC.

The V call is TRBV27, the J call TRBJ2-1; 10 nucleotides align to TRBD2. Trimming took 6 bases from V and 6 from J; bases not matched to a gene: 5. The CDR3 loop spans 14 amino acids. Germline V gene lookup returns CDR1 MNHEY and CDR2 SMNVEV (reference sequence). CDR3 bases: TGTGCCAGCAGGCCTAGCGGGAGATTCAATGAGCAGTTCTTC. It is translated as CASRPSGRFNEQFF.

This chain connects TRBV5-1 to TRBJ2-1; TRBD2 is a possible D gene (6 bases). The J call may be in error: the DNA end matches TRBJ2-7 better. Per the germline V gene, CDR1 is SGHRS and CDR2 is YFSETQ. This CDR3 has 15 amino acids. The CDR3 protein is CASSLVSGRLLEQYF. The CDR3 nucleotides read TGCGCCAGCAGCTTGGTGTCGGGGAGGTTGCTCGAGCAGTACTTC.

The chain recombines TRBV7-9 with TRBJ2-3; 7 bases line up with TRBD1. Germline assignment: CDR1 SEHNR and CDR2 FQNEAQ (reference sequence). Unmatched junction bases numbered 14, after V lost 5 bases and J lost 6 bases. The CDR3 is 16 amino acids. The CDR3 bases are TGTGCCAGCAGCATTACGGGACAGATCGCCGGGGATACGCAGTATTTT. It encodes CASSITGQIAGDTQYF.

V and J are TRBV7-9 and TRBJ2-5, with 8 bases matching TRBD1. The tail of the sequence fits TRBJ2-4 better, so the J call may be wrong. This CDR3 spans 13 amino acids. Per germline, CDR1 SEHNR and CDR2 FQNEAQ (reference sequence). The chain's CDR3 is CASSLGQGYIQYF. In DNA form, the CDR3 reads TGTGCCAGCAGCTTAGGACAGGGGTACATTCAGTACTTC.